These T cell receptor beta chains were read from a single sample in a study of T-cell reconstitution after alpha-beta-depleted transplantation in children. TCRdb fed the PCR reads into MiXCR, producing one record per CDR3 protein. The data contain about 180,000 distinct CDR3 sequences, around 10% of them singletons. Specimen: PBMCs, collected before TCRalphabeta/CD19-depleted stem cell transplant. The receptors were sampled from a boy younger than 10 with acute myeloid leukemia, due to receive a stem cell transplant. CDR3s include the opening cysteine and the closing phenylalanine or tryptophan. The D gene is left open where the match is weak. Rows may omit the clone size; those that give it use once, few, many or a size class.

d_gene | j_gene | abundance | v_gene | CDR3aa | CDR3nt
NA | TRBJ1-2 | few | TRBV12-3/TRBV12-4 | CASSTGPSYGYTF | TGTGCCAGCAGTACAGGGCCCTCATATGGCTACACCTTC
NA | TRBJ2-3 | NA | TRBV2 | CASSDSGPDTQYF | TGTGCCAGCAGTGACTCAGGGCCAGATACGCAGTATTTT
NA | TRBJ1-2 | NA | TRBV9 | CASSREGAYGYTF | TGTGCCAGCAGCCGCGAAGGGGCTTATGGCTACACCTTC
TRBD1 | TRBJ1-6 | NA | TRBV27 | CASSLSGQGSVSPLHF | TGTGCCAGCAGTTTATCTGGACAGGGATCTGTCTCACCCCTCCACTTT
NA | TRBJ1-5 | many | TRBV3-1 | CASSQEGRYQPQHF | TGTGCCAGCAGCCAAGAGGGTAGGTATCAGCCCCAGCATTTT
NA | TRBJ2-1 | many | TRBV4-2 | CASSQPNSRTRASNEQFF | TGTGCCAGCAGCCAACCTAACTCTAGGACCAGGGCGAGCAATGAGCAGTTCTTC
NA | TRBJ2-3 | few | TRBV6-5 | CASSYWTGAGDTQYF | TGTGCCAGCAGTTACTGGACGGGCGCGGGGGATACGCAGTATTTT
NA | TRBJ2-3 | NA | TRBV7-9 | CASSPRGDPDTQYF | TGTGCCAGCAGCCCTAGGGGGGACCCAGATACGCAGTATTTT
TRBD1 | TRBJ2-1 | many | TRBV7-3 | CASSLVKGAYNEQFF | TGTGCCAGCAGCTTAGTTAAGGGGGCTTACAATGAGCAGTTCTTC
TRBD1 | TRBJ1-6 | many | TRBV20-1 | CSARTGPYNSPLHF | TGCAGTGCTAGGACAGGGCCCTATAATTCACCCCTCCACTTT
TRBD2 | TRBJ2-7 | many | TRBV4-1 | CASSQVTSGSYEQYF | TGCGCCAGCAGCCAAGTTACTAGCGGGAGCTACGAGCAGTACTTC
NA | TRBJ2-2 | many | TRBV7-2 | CASSTPPRGIATGELFF | TGTGCCAGCAGCACGCCCCCGAGAGGGATTGCCACCGGGGAGCTGTTTTTT
TRBD1 | TRBJ1-6 | many | TRBV5-1 | CASSSGQMNSPLHF | TGCGCCAGCAGCTCGGGACAGATGAATTCACCCCTCCACTTT
NA | TRBJ2-1 | many | TRBV5-6 | CASSPPGRYNEQFF | TGTGCCAGCAGCCCGCCCGGACGGTACAATGAGCAGTTCTTC
NA | TRBJ2-2 | many | TRBV20-1 | CSAHSRGTTGELFF | TGCAGTGCTCACAGTCGGGGTACCACCGGGGAGCTGTTTTTT
TRBD2 | TRBJ2-7 | many | TRBV28 | CASSLSSGSSTYEQYF | TGTGCCAGCAGTCTGTCTAGCGGGAGTTCTACCTACGAGCAGTACTTC
NA | TRBJ1-1 | many | TRBV6-1 | CASSEEGMNTEAFF | TGTGCCAGCAGTGAAGAGGGGATGAACACTGAAGCTTTCTTT
NA | TRBJ2-7 | many | TRBV27 | CASSPEGHSYEQYF | TGTGCCAGCAGTCCGGAAGGGCACTCCTACGAGCAGTACTTC
NA | TRBJ2-5 | many | TRBV29-1 | CSVGPRRQETQYF | TGCAGCGTTGGGCCAAGACGACAAGAGACCCAGTACTTC
NA | TRBJ1-6 | many | TRBV27 | CASSPFGGAPREYSPLHF | TGTGCCAGCAGCCCCTTTGGCGGGGCCCCTCGAGAGTATTCACCCCTCCACTTT
NA | TRBJ1-1 | many | TRBV5-6 | CASSLWSNTEAFF | TGTGCCAGCAGCTTGTGGTCGAACACTGAAGCTTTCTTT
NA | TRBJ2-6 | many | TRBV12-3/TRBV12-4 | CASSFIQGSGANVLTF | TGTGCCAGCAGTTTTATCCAGGGGTCTGGGGCCAACGTCCTGACTTTC
NA | TRBJ1-5 | many | TRBV12-3/TRBV12-4 | CASSRRVNQPQHF | TGTGCCAGCAGTCGGCGGGTCAATCAGCCCCAGCATTTT
NA | TRBJ2-2 | NA | TRBV6-1 | CASTRGPGELFF | TGTGCCAGCACACGGGGACCCGGGGAGCTGTTTTTT
NA | TRBJ2-1 | many | TRBV20-1 | CSAHIGLYYNEQFF | TGCAGTGCTCACATCGGACTATACTACAATGAGCAGTTCTTC
NA | TRBJ1-1 | many | TRBV7-3 | CASREATADWNTEAFF | TGTGCCAGCAGGGAGGCTACAGCAGATTGGAACACTGAAGCTTTCTTT
NA | TRBJ2-7 | many | TRBV4-1 | CASSQEGSVTYEQYF | TGCGCCAGCAGCCAAGAAGGTAGCGTCACCTACGAGCAGTACTTC
TRBD1 | TRBJ1-4 | NA | TRBV12-3/TRBV12-4 | CASSPWRGGSEKLFF | TGTGCCAGCAGCCCCTGGAGAGGGGGCAGCGAAAAACTGTTTTTT
TRBD2 | TRBJ2-3 | many | TRBV7-8 | CASSPGLAGGPSIGDTQYF | TGTGCCAGCAGCCCGGGACTAGCGGGAGGGCCTTCGATTGGAGATACGCAGTATTTT
NA | TRBJ1-6 | many | TRBV12-3/TRBV12-4 | CASSLGTTSYNSPLHF | TGTGCCAGCAGTTTGGGGACGACGTCCTATAATTCACCCCTCCACTTT
NA | TRBJ2-1 | NA | TRBV27 | CAASTQPPNEQFF | TGTGCCGCGAGCACTCAACCCCCCAATGAGCAGTTCTTC
TRBD2 | TRBJ2-2 | many | TRBV20-1 | CSAGPSGRKTGELFF | TGCAGTGCTGGGCCAAGCGGGAGAAAGACCGGGGAGCTGTTTTTT
NA | TRBJ1-2 | many | TRBV12-3/TRBV12-4 | CASSRPLKGTGYGYTF | TGTGCCAGCAGTCGCCCTCTGAAGGGAACCGGCTATGGCTACACCTTC
NA | TRBJ2-1 | many | TRBV5-1 | CASSPQGNSYNEQFF | TGCGCCAGCAGCCCACAGGGCAACTCCTACAATGAGCAGTTCTTC
TRBD2 | TRBJ2-7 | many | TRBV27 | CASPPSGGRYEQYF | TGTGCCAGCCCCCCTAGCGGCGGTCGTTACGAGCAGTACTTC
NA | TRBJ1-6 | many | TRBV20-1 | CRGRSSYNSPLHF | TGCAGGGGAAGGAGCTCCTATAATTCACCCCTCCACTTT
NA | TRBJ1-5 | NA | TRBV20-1 | CSARGRTDSFNQPQHF | TGCAGTGCTAGAGGTCGTACGGACAGCTTCAATCAGCCCCAGCATTTT
TRBD1 | TRBJ1-2 | few | TRBV7-9 | CAHDQGAHGYTF | TGTGCCCATGACCAGGGGGCCCATGGCTACACCTTC
TRBD2 | TRBJ2-5 | many | TRBV15 | CATSGGGTSGYQETQYF | TGTGCCACCAGCGGGGGGGGGACTAGCGGCTACCAAGAGACCCAGTACTTC
NA | TRBJ2-5 | many | TRBV3-1 | CASSQTTKETQYF | TGTGCCAGCAGCCAAACGACCAAAGAGACCCAGTACTTC
NA | TRBJ2-4 | many | TRBV9 | CASSVGGVADIQYF | TGTGCCAGCAGCGTAGGGGGAGTGGCTGACATTCAGTACTTC
NA | TRBJ2-1 | many | TRBV11-2 | CASSTGPLNEQFF | TGTGCCAGCAGCACGGGTCCCCTCAATGAGCAGTTCTTC